This T cell receptor beta chain was profiled in a study of cytomegalovirus exposure and HLA in healthy donors. In germline, CDR1 is SNHLY, CDR2 FYNNEI. CDR3 length: 13 amino acids. Clones were read by immunoSEQ multiplex PCR, and TCRdb kept only the in-frame ones, dropping some. In the table there are approximately 230,000 clones, roughly 87% of which are singletons. On this clone itself: One end of the junction fails to match germline, which may point to a read error.

The chain joins TRBV2 to TRBJ2-3; TRBD1 might be the D (7 bases). Sequencing used PBMCs. The source of this sequence is a young man in good health and CMV-seropositive. CDR3 nucleotide sequence: TGTGCCAGCAGTGACGCGGGACAGACGACTGACGATTTT. This translates into CASSDAGQTTDDF. Combining the CDR3 with reference TRBV2 and TRBJ2-3 gives the whole variable domain EPEVTQTPSHQVTQMGQEVILRCVPISNHLYFYWYRQILGQKVEFLVSFYNNEISEKSEIFDDQFSVERPDGSNFTLKIRSTKLEDSAMYFCASSDAGQTTDDFGPGTRLTVL.